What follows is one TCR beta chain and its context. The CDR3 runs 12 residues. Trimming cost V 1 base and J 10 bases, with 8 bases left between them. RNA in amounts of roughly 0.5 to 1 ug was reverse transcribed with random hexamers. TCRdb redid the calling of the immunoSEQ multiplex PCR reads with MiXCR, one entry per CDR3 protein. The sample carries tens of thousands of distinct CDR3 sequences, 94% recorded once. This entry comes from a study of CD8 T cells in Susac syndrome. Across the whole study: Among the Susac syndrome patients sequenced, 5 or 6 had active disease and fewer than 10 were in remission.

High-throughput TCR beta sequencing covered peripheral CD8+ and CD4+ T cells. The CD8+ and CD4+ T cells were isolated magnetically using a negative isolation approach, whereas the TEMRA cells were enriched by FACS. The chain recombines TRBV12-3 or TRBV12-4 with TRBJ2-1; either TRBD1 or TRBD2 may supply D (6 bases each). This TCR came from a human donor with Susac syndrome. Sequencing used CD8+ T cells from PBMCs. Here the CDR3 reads CASSLVGGEQFF. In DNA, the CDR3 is TGTGCCAGCAGTTTAGTAGGGGGGGAGCAGTTCTTC.